The 9 T cell receptor beta chains reported below all come from one sample, sequenced in a study of blood T cell repertoires in COVID-19. TCRdb's copy holds only in-frame clones and misses some; the assay was immunoSEQ multiplex PCR. The sample has some 62,000 clones; 75% to 90% are singletons. The sample consisted of peripheral blood. Receptors originate from a woman older than 75 with acute or convalescent COVID-19.

This clone was found a few times. This chain connects TRBV30 to TRBJ1-4; D gene ambiguous. Germline CDR1 is GTSNPN and CDR2 is SVGIG (reference sequence). The CDR3 loop spans 13 amino acids. Trimming removed 5 bases at V and 10 bases at J, with 17 bases between. In nucleotides, the CDR3 is TGTGCCTGGTTCAGGCGGCGGGAGGGAAAACTGTTTTTT. It encodes CAWFRRREGKLFF.

This clone occurred a few times. Other DNA sequences in the sample encode the same CDR3. V gene TRBV5-1 combines with J gene TRBJ1-6; tentative D call: TRBD1 (5 bases). Trimming stripped 0 bases from V and 7 bases from J, with 8 bases between. The germline V gene encodes CDR1 SGHRS and CDR2 YFSETQ. CDR3 length equals 14 residues. The CDR3 DNA reads TGCGCCAGCAGCTTGGGACAGCCAAATTCACCCCTCCACTTT. It is translated as CASSLGQPNSPLHF.

The chain is built from TRBV6-2 or TRBV6-3 and TRBJ1-6, with 10 bases lining up with TRBD1. The CDR3 runs 17 residues. Trimming removed 6 bases from V and 10 bases from J; junction bases left unmatched: 15. Germline V lookup: CDR1 MNHEY, CDR2 SVGEGT. The CDR3, as DNA: TGTGCCAGCAGCCCTCCGGGACAGGGGATTAATCGGTCACCCCTCCACTTT. This encodes CASSPPGQGINRSPLHF.

This chain links TRBV2 with TRBJ2-4; D is uncertain. Germline CDR1 and CDR2: SNHLY and FYNNEI. Trimming took off 8 bases at V and 0 bases at J, with 8 bases between the two ends. The CDR3 extends over 13 amino acids. The CDR3, as DNA: TGTGCCAGCTTTCCGGGAGCCAAAAACATTCAGTACTTC. As protein: CASFPGAKNIQYF.

The V gene is TRBV24-1, the J gene TRBJ2-5; TRBD1 agrees at 7 bases. Germline V CDR1 and CDR2: KGHDR, SFDVKD. There are 15 residues in the CDR3. The V and J ends lost 1 base and 5 bases, in that order; junction bases with no gene match: 6. This CDR3 is CATSDFKGADETQYF. DNA for the CDR3: TGTGCCACCAGTGATTTTAAGGGGGCGGATGAGACCCAGTACTTC.

The rearrangement joins TRBV25-1 to TRBJ2-1; unclear D gene. The CDR3 spans 11 residues. Germline CDR1 and CDR2: MGHDK and SYGVNS. Trimming removed 6 bases at V and 10 bases at J, with 10 bases between. The CDR3 sequence: CASRLGVEQFF. CDR3 in DNA: TGTGCCAGCAGACTCGGTGTGGAGCAGTTCTTC.

The CDR3 sequence: CASSMGLADFEQFF. DNA for the CDR3: TGCGCCAGCAGCATGGGACTTGCTGATTTTGAGCAGTTCTTC. This rearrangement joins TRBV5-1 to TRBJ2-1; perhaps TRBD2 as D (6 bases). CDR3 length: 14 amino acids. From germline, CDR1 is SGHRS and CDR2 YFSETQ. With 4 bases removed from V and 9 bases from J, the gap between germline ends came to 17 bases.

The chain joins TRBV30 to TRBJ2-5; 9 nucleotides match TRBD1. J gave up 10 bases and V 2 bases, and 8 bases lay outside the gene matches. The V gene's germline CDR1 is GTSNPN and CDR2 SVGIG (reference sequence). The CDR3 spans 13 residues. This CDR3 reads CAWSPGTGSIQYF. The CDR3 bases are TGTGCCTGGAGTCCCGGGACAGGGAGTATCCAGTACTTC.

The CDR3 loop is CASKPGGQETQYF. In nucleotides, the CDR3 is TGTGCCAGCAAACCGGGGGGACAAGAGACCCAGTACTTC. The rearrangement joins TRBV6-5 to TRBJ2-5; 7 nucleotides align to TRBD2. V trimming: 7 bases; J trimming: 2 bases; junction bases outside the gene matches: 4. The CDR3 is made up of 13 amino acids. Germline V gene data show CDR1 as MNHEY and CDR2 as SVGAGI.